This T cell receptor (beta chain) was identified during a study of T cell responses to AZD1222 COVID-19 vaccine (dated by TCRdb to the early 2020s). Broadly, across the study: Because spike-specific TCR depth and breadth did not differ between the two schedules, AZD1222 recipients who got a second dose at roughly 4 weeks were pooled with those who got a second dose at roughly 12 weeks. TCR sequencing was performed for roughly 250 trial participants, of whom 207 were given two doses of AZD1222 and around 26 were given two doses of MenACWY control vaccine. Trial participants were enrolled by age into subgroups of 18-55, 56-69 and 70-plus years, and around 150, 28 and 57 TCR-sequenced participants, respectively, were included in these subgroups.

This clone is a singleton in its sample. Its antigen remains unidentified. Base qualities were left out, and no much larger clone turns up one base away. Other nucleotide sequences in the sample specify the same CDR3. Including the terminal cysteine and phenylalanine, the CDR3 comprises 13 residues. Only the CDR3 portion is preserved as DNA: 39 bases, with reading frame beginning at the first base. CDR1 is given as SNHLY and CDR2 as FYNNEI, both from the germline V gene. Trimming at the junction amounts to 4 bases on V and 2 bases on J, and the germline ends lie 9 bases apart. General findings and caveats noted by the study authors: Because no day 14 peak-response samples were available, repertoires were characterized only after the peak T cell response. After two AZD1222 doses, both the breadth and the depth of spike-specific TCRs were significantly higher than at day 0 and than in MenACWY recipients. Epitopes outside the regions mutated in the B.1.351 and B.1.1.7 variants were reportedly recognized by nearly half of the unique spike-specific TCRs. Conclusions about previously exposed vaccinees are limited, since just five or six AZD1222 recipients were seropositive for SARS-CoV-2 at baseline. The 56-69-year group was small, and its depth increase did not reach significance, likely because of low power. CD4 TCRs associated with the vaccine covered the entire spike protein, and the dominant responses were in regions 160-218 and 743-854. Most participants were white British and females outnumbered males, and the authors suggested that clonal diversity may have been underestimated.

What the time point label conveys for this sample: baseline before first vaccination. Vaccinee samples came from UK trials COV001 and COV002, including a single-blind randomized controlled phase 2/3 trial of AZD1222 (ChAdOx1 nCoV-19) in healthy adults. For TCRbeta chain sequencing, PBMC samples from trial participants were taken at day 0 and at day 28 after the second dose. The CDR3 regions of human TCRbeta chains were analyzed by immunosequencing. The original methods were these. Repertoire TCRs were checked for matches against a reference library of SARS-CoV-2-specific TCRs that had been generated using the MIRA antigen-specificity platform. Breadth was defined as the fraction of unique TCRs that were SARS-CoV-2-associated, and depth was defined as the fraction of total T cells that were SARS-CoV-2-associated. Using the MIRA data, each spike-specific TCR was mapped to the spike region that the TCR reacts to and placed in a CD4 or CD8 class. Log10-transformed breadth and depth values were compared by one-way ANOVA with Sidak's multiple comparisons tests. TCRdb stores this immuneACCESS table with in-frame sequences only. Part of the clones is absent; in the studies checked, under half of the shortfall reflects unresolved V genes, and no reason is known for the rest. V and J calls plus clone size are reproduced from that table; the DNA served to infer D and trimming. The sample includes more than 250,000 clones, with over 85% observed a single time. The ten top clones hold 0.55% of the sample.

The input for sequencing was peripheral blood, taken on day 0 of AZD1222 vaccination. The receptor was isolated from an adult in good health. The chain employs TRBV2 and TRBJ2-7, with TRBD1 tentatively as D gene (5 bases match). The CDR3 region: CASSGQGTYEQYF. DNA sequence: TGTGCCAGCAGTGGTCAGGGAACCTACGAGCAGTACTTC.